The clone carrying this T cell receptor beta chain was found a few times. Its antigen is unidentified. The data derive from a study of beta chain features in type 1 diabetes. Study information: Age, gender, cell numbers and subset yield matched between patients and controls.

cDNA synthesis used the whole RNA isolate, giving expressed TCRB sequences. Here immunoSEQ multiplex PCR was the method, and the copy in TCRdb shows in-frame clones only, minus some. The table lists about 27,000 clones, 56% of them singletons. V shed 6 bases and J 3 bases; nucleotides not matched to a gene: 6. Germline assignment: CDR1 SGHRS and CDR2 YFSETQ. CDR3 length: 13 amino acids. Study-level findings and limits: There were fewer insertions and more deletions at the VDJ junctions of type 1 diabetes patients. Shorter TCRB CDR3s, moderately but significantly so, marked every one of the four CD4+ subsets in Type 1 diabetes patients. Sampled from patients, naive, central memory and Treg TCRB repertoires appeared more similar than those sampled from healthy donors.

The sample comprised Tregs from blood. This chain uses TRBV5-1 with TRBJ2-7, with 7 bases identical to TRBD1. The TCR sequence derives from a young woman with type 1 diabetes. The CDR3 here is CASTGTVDYEQYF. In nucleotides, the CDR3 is TGCGCCAGCACCGGGACAGTGGACTACGAGCAGTACTTC.